Listed below are T cell receptor beta chains from one sample, sequenced in a study of OX40 agonist ivuxolimab in advanced cancers. TCRdb's copy holds only in-frame clones and misses some; the assay was immunoSEQ multiplex PCR. The sample records about 60,000 clones, approximately 86% being singletons. This sample comprised CD4+ or CD8+ T cells sorted from blood, obtained in a trial of the OX40 agonist ivuxolimab. The receptors come from an adult with an advanced solid tumor such as melanoma, head and neck, liver or kidney cancer. CDR3s leave out the opening cysteine and the closing phenylalanine or tryptophan. A D gene is named only where the DNA matches it firmly.

j_call: TRBJ1-1; v_call: TRBV2; d_call: .; cdr3_aa: ATHLGRNTEAF
j_call: TRBJ1-2; v_call: TRBV30; d_call: TRBD1; cdr3_aa: AWSALEQGIYGYT
j_call: TRBJ2-3; v_call: TRBV6-1; d_call: .; cdr3_aa: ASGGGGTDTQY
j_call: TRBJ1-6; v_call: TRBV7-8; d_call: .; cdr3_aa: ASSEGSNNSPLH
j_call: TRBJ2-1; v_call: TRBV10-2; d_call: .; cdr3_aa: ASQTGHEQF
j_call: TRBJ1-5; v_call: TRBV2; d_call: .; cdr3_aa: ASSTGPNQPQH
j_call: TRBJ2-7; v_call: TRBV5-1; d_call: TRBD2; cdr3_aa: ASSAGLAGSEQY
j_call: TRBJ1-3; v_call: TRBV29-1; d_call: TRBD1; cdr3_aa: SVTQGAGNTIY
j_call: TRBJ2-7; v_call: TRBV7-9; d_call: TRBD2; cdr3_aa: ASSLAPGLAGISYEQY
j_call: TRBJ2-3; v_call: TRBV9; d_call: .; cdr3_aa: ASSATGQPRDTQY
j_call: TRBJ2-2; v_call: TRBV19; d_call: TRBD1; cdr3_aa: ASSLGDRDTGELF
j_call: TRBJ1-6; v_call: TRBV9; d_call: .; cdr3_aa: ASSPTGEVRSPLH
j_call: TRBJ2-2; v_call: TRBV7-2; d_call: TRBD1; cdr3_aa: ASSPRQGFTGELF
j_call: TRBJ2-2; v_call: TRBV18; d_call: .; cdr3_aa: ASSEGHPNTGELF
j_call: TRBJ2-3; v_call: TRBV30; d_call: .; cdr3_aa: AWKISDTQY